Reported below is one TCR beta chain. Its antigen remains unknown. MiXCR was run by TCRdb on the RT-PCR reads, yielding one entry per CDR3 protein. The repertoire includes around 750,000 distinct CDR3 sequences, approximately 22% of them detected once, and roughly 10% sits in the top ten. The data were obtained in a study of response to subunit inactivated influenza vaccine. Broader study findings: Few additional T cells are recruited per seasonal influenza vaccination, authors suggested.

The receptor's source is a man over 45 who received an inactivated influenza vaccine. Here the sequenced sample was PBMCs from blood, taken roughly 5 days after vaccination.

The CDR3 DNA reads TGCAGCGTGTACATTCCTGGACAGGGAGTCGTGGGGGCCGGGGAGCTGTTTTTT. Translated, it gives CSVYIPGQGVVGAGELFF. The chain links TRBV29-1 to TRBJ2-2, with 8 bases that match TRBD1. Germline V gives CDR1 SQVTM, CDR2 ANQGSEA. The CDR3 is made up of 18 amino acids. Losses at the gene ends were 6 bases for V and 6 bases for J; bases not matched to a gene: 21.